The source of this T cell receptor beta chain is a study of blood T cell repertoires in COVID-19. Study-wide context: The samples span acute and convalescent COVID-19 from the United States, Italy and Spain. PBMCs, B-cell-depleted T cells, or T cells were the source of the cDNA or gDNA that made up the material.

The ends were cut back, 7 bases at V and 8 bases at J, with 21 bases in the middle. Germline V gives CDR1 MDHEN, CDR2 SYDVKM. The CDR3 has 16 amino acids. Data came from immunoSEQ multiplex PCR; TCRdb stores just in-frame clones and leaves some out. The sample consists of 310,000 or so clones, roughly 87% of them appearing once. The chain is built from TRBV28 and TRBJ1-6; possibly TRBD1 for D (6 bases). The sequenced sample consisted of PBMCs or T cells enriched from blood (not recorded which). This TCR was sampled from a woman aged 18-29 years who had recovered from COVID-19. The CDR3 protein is CASIKGGGRIDSPLHF. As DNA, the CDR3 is TGTGCCAGCATCAAGGGGGGGGGACGAATAGATTCACCCCTCCACTTT.